This T cell receptor beta chain was found in a study of beta chain features in type 1 diabetes. Overall study results and limits: Moderately but significantly shorter TCRB CDR3s were found in Type 1 diabetes patients in all four CD4+ subsets.

Reverse transcribing all isolated RNA meant expressed TCRB transcripts were sequenced. Here immunoSEQ multiplex PCR was the method, and the copy in TCRdb shows in-frame clones only, minus some. The table shows over 40,000 clones, with about 66% occurring only once. As concerns this clone: Its specificity is not known.

With 7 bases removed from V and 5 bases from J, the gap between germline ends came to 20 bases. Germline V lookup: CDR1 MDHEN, CDR2 SYDVKM. CDR3 length: 15 residues. The origin of this receptor is a man in his thirties or forties with type 1 diabetes. Some clones in this sample may be carry-over from other donors' samples. The V call is TRBV28, the J call TRBJ1-2; a possible D gene is TRBD1 (6 bases). Sequencing was carried out using Tregs from blood. The CDR3 here is CASNPPQGGRYGYTF. The DNA of the CDR3 is TGTGCCAGCAATCCCCCACAGGGAGGGAGGTATGGCTACACCTTC.